This T cell receptor beta chain emerged from a study of tissue T cells after allogeneic stem cell transplantation (dated by TCRdb to 2021 to 2024). A note on the overall study: The study profiled TCR beta repertoires across many tissues from research autopsies of patients with and without GVHD, plus mouse models of GVHD. The human arm was conducted as a prospective observational study, and neither blinding nor randomization was performed.

Overall study outcomes, separate from this receptor: A small and clinically heterogeneous patient cohort was studied, and sampling depth was acknowledged as a limitation. Only a few T cell clones appeared in more than one patient, yet motif-based clustering showed tissue-specific repertoire signatures that were shared between patients. Blood and spleen T cells captured only a limited portion of the TCR repertoire detected in tissues, in both patients and mice. The study did not determine which tissue TCRs were alloreactive or antigen-specific, and some clones might have been persisting host cells. Within patients, how anatomically similar tissues were was a major factor shaping TCR repertoire composition, regardless of disease or transplant status.

The time point label on this specimen signifies: mouse harvest day 7 after allogeneic transplant. Each mouse graft, delivered by tail vein injection, combined 10^6 splenic CD5+ T cells with 10^7 T-cell-depleted bone marrow cells. Mouse GVHD was modeled in a major MHC-mismatch B6 (H2b) into BALB/c (H2d) model, with tissues profiled at day 7 or 14. Mouse tissues and retro-orbital blood were harvested on day 7 or 14 post-transplant using separate sterile tools per animal; livers were flushed beforehand. Before genomic DNA isolation with the DNeasy Blood & Tissue Kit, mouse tissues were minced with razor blades in buffered saline. Based on the germline V gene, the CDR1 and CDR2 sequences are KGHTA and FQNQQP. The CDR3 contains 14 residues, cysteine and phenylalanine counted. The DNA has 39 bases, all within the CDR3, and is read from base 1. This clone was found a few times. What this receptor recognizes is not known. As a mouse receptor, it takes its gene names and germline sequences from the mouse. The CDR3 end is not reached by the read, which stops 1 residue before it; the germline J gene fills it in.

Library generation was performed with the immunoSEQ multiplex PCR assay. TCRbeta CDR3 sequencing was done by Adaptive Biotechnologies at survey depth, reporting CDR3 sequences, V/J genes, productive frequency and template counts. Amplification of TCR beta CDR3 regions started from genomic DNA instead of RNA. The paper's data handling went like this. Jensen-Shannon divergence was used to quantify pairwise repertoire overlap between tissues, with a value of 1 meaning complete divergence and a value of 0 meaning identical repertoires. Tissues were clustered by single-linkage agglomerative hierarchical clustering of pairwise JSD values and displayed as dendrograms. GLIPH2 was run on all patient samples with simulation_depth 1000, kmer_min_depth 3 and cdr3_length_cutoff 8, and groups with more than two unique CDR3s were retained. A standardized tissue-overlap score was generated by extrapolating Jaccard GLIPH-group overlap across patients to a standard repertoire size of 1000 clones. Associations of diversity with clinical or experimental variables used linear mixed-effect models with tissue fixed effects and individual random effects. TCRdb mirrors the immuneACCESS table, restricted to in-frame sequences. Some clones are absent from its copies; in checked studies, under half trace to an unresolved V gene, and the reason for the others is unknown. For V, J and clone size, that table is used; D and trimming come from the DNA. The sample table holds about 8,700 clones, of which 35% to 55% were seen once. The ten top clones hold over 1.2% of the sample.

The TCR originated in a female BALB/c mouse given C57BL/6 T cells with graft-versus-host disease after an allogeneic hematopoietic cell transplant. Recombination linked TRBV23 to TRBJ1-3; the table's D call TRBD1 went unverified against the DNA. The specimen sequenced was skin. The covered CDR3 bases are TGCTCCAGCAGTCAAGGGACAGGGGGAAATACGCTCTAT. It is translated as CSSSQGTGGNTLY. The full CDR3 is CSSSQGTGGNTLYF.